Listed below are T cell receptor beta chains from one sample, sequenced in a study of T-cell memory formation after mild COVID-19. TCRdb itself ran the 5' RACE reads through MiXCR, one entry per CDR3 protein. The sample has over 120,000 distinct CDR3 sequences, 6% seen once. Sequencing was carried out using PBMCs or a T cell subset sorted from them (not recorded which). These receptors all come from an adult woman who had mild COVID-19 (a few samples of this study predate the infection). Cell type and time point are not known. The CDR3 runs from the conserved cysteine through the conserved F or W. A D gene is named only where the DNA matches it firmly. Clone size appears in some rows only: once, few, many, or a class for an expanded clone.

clone_size: few
v_call: TRBV12-3/TRBV12-4
j_call: TRBJ2-1
d_call: TRBD2
cdr3_aa: CASSLVVSSGSNEQFF
cdr3_nt: TGTGCCAGCAGTTTAGTAGTCTCTAGCGGGTCGAATGAGCAGTTCTTC

clone_size: few
v_call: TRBV20-1
j_call: TRBJ2-6
d_call: TRBD1
cdr3_aa: CSARPGQGNGPGANVLTF
cdr3_nt: TGCAGTGCTAGACCCGGACAGGGTAACGGTCCTGGGGCCAACGTCCTGACTTTC

clone_size: many
v_call: TRBV20-1
j_call: TRBJ2-3
d_call: -
cdr3_aa: CSASSAGAGTDTQYF
cdr3_nt: TGCAGTGCTTCAAGTGCGGGGGCCGGCACAGATACGCAGTATTTT

clone_size: few
v_call: TRBV4-2
j_call: TRBJ1-6
d_call: TRBD1
cdr3_aa: CASSLIGQGDNSPLHF
cdr3_nt: TGTGCCAGCAGCCTAATCGGACAGGGGGATAATTCACCCCTCCACTTT

clone_size: few
v_call: TRBV5-1
j_call: TRBJ2-1
d_call: TRBD2
cdr3_aa: CASSLAGVSGSEQFF
cdr3_nt: TGCGCCAGCAGCTTGGCGGGGGTTAGCGGGAGCGAGCAGTTCTTC

clone_size: many
v_call: TRBV7-6
j_call: TRBJ2-7
d_call: -
cdr3_aa: CASSLSSGLSYEQYF
cdr3_nt: TGTGCCAGCAGCTTAAGTAGCGGCCTTTCCTACGAGCAGTACTTC

clone_size: -
v_call: TRBV12-3/TRBV12-4
j_call: TRBJ2-7
d_call: TRBD2
cdr3_aa: CASSLSGGSGEQYF
cdr3_nt: TGTGCCAGCAGTTTATCTGGCGGGAGCGGTGAGCAGTACTTC

clone_size: few
v_call: TRBV12-3/TRBV12-4
j_call: TRBJ2-7
d_call: TRBD2
cdr3_aa: CASSLGASGSRWEQYF
cdr3_nt: TGTGCCAGCAGTTTAGGAGCTAGCGGGAGCAGGTGGGAGCAGTACTTC

clone_size: -
v_call: TRBV3-1
j_call: TRBJ2-3
d_call: TRBD2
cdr3_aa: CASSLGTSGRWADTQYF
cdr3_nt: TGTGCCAGCAGCCTCGGGACTAGCGGGAGGTGGGCAGATACGCAGTATTTT

clone_size: -
v_call: TRBV6-2/TRBV6-3
j_call: TRBJ1-5
d_call: TRBD1
cdr3_aa: CASSYRGQANQPQHF
cdr3_nt: TGTGCCAGCAGTTACCGTGGACAGGCCAATCAGCCCCAGCATTTT

clone_size: -
v_call: TRBV7-8
j_call: TRBJ2-1
d_call: -
cdr3_aa: CASSTLGPDNEQFF
cdr3_nt: TGTGCCAGCAGCACCCTGGGACCCGACAATGAGCAGTTCTTC

clone_size: -
v_call: TRBV6-5
j_call: TRBJ1-2
d_call: TRBD1
cdr3_aa: CASSYSGQGFGYTF
cdr3_nt: TGTGCCAGCAGTTACTCTGGACAGGGGTTTGGCTACACCTTC

clone_size: few
v_call: TRBV6-5
j_call: TRBJ1-5
d_call: TRBD1
cdr3_aa: CASTKRQGLQPQHF
cdr3_nt: TGTGCCAGCACTAAAAGACAGGGGCTTCAGCCCCAGCATTTT

clone_size: many
v_call: TRBV29-1
j_call: TRBJ1-5
d_call: -
cdr3_aa: CSVRQGLNQPQHF
cdr3_nt: TGCAGCGTTAGACAAGGTCTCAATCAGCCCCAGCATTTT

clone_size: many
v_call: TRBV20-1
j_call: TRBJ2-3
d_call: -
cdr3_aa: CSARDGSVDTQYF
cdr3_nt: TGCAGTGCTAGAGATGGGAGCGTGGACACGCAGTATTTT

clone_size: many
v_call: TRBV5-1
j_call: TRBJ1-1
d_call: -
cdr3_aa: CASAGEHTEAFF
cdr3_nt: TGCGCCAGCGCCGGGGAGCACACTGAAGCTTTCTTT

clone_size: many
v_call: TRBV4-3
j_call: TRBJ2-4
d_call: TRBD2
cdr3_aa: CASSQASSLAGGGNIQYF
cdr3_nt: TGCGCCAGCAGCCAAGCTTCATCTTTGGCGGGAGGGGGGAACATTCAGTACTTC

clone_size: few
v_call: TRBV29-1
j_call: TRBJ1-1
d_call: TRBD1
cdr3_aa: CSVSQGANTEAFF
cdr3_nt: TGCAGCGTCTCACAGGGGGCGAACACTGAAGCTTTCTTT

clone_size: many
v_call: TRBV12-3/TRBV12-4
j_call: TRBJ1-1
d_call: TRBD1
cdr3_aa: CASSSGQTGSYEAFF
cdr3_nt: TGTGCCAGCAGTTCAGGACAGACAGGGTCCTATGAAGCTTTCTTT

clone_size: many
v_call: TRBV7-3
j_call: TRBJ1-1
d_call: -
cdr3_aa: CASSESMNTEAFF
cdr3_nt: TGTGCCAGCAGTGAATCTATGAACACTGAAGCTTTCTTT

clone_size: few
v_call: TRBV24-1
j_call: TRBJ2-1
d_call: -
cdr3_aa: CATSRLDNEQFF
cdr3_nt: TGTGCCACCAGCCGACTAGACAATGAGCAGTTCTTC

clone_size: many
v_call: TRBV12-3/TRBV12-4
j_call: TRBJ1-1
d_call: -
cdr3_aa: CASSLVQNTEAFF
cdr3_nt: TGTGCCAGCAGTCTCGTACAGAACACTGAAGCTTTCTTT

clone_size: many
v_call: TRBV5-1
j_call: TRBJ1-2
d_call: -
cdr3_aa: CASSLTNYGYTF
cdr3_nt: TGCGCCAGCAGCTTGACTAACTATGGCTACACCTTC

clone_size: few
v_call: TRBV7-2
j_call: TRBJ2-3
d_call: -
cdr3_aa: CASSRFRDTDTQYF
cdr3_nt: TGTGCCAGCAGCCGCTTCAGGGACACAGATACGCAGTATTTT

clone_size: -
v_call: TRBV20-1
j_call: TRBJ2-2
d_call: TRBD2
cdr3_aa: CSARDPERGTNTGELFF
cdr3_nt: TGCAGTGCTAGAGACCCAGAGCGGGGAACGAACACCGGGGAGCTGTTTTTT

clone_size: -
v_call: TRBV5-6
j_call: TRBJ2-7
d_call: TRBD1
cdr3_aa: CASSLTGGEDEQYF
cdr3_nt: TGTGCCAGCAGCTTGACAGGGGGCGAAGACGAGCAGTACTTC

clone_size: many
v_call: TRBV12-3/TRBV12-4
j_call: TRBJ2-7
d_call: TRBD2
cdr3_aa: CASCGFASGTVEQYF
cdr3_nt: TGTGCCAGCTGCGGTTTTGCTAGCGGGACCGTTGAGCAGTACTTC

clone_size: few
v_call: TRBV20-1
j_call: TRBJ2-7
d_call: TRBD1
cdr3_aa: CSARRSGGKYEQYF
cdr3_nt: TGCAGTGCTAGAAGGTCAGGGGGCAAATACGAGCAGTACTTC

clone_size: -
v_call: TRBV23-1
j_call: TRBJ2-2
d_call: TRBD2
cdr3_aa: CASSQAFSFRLAGSGELFF
cdr3_nt: TGCGCCAGCAGTCAAGCCTTTTCCTTTCGACTAGCGGGATCCGGGGAGCTGTTTTTT

clone_size: many
v_call: TRBV7-2
j_call: TRBJ2-7
d_call: -
cdr3_aa: CASSLLPYEQYF
cdr3_nt: TGTGCCAGCAGCCTTCTACCCTACGAGCAGTACTTC

clone_size: many
v_call: TRBV7-2
j_call: TRBJ2-7
d_call: -
cdr3_aa: CASSPRGLTYEQYF
cdr3_nt: TGTGCCAGCAGCCCCCGGGGGCTAACCTACGAGCAGTACTTC

clone_size: -
v_call: TRBV21-1
j_call: TRBJ2-5
d_call: -
cdr3_aa: CASSKPRPPLTSGGQETQYF
cdr3_nt: TGTGCCAGCAGCAAACCGCGACCCCCACTGACTAGCGGGGGACAAGAGACCCAGTACTTC

clone_size: many
v_call: TRBV30
j_call: TRBJ2-1
d_call: TRBD2
cdr3_aa: CAWSPRLAGGGLDEQFF
cdr3_nt: TGTGCCTGGAGTCCACGACTAGCGGGAGGAGGTCTGGATGAGCAGTTCTTC

clone_size: many
v_call: TRBV15
j_call: TRBJ2-6
d_call: -
cdr3_aa: CATSTGSGTGANVLTF
cdr3_nt: TGTGCCACCAGCACAGGATCAGGGACTGGGGCCAACGTCCTGACTTTC

clone_size: few
v_call: TRBV6-6
j_call: TRBJ1-1
d_call: -
cdr3_aa: CASSYSRDTNTEAFF
cdr3_nt: TGTGCCAGCAGTTACTCTCGGGACACGAACACTGAAGCTTTCTTT

clone_size: many
v_call: TRBV29-1
j_call: TRBJ2-2
d_call: TRBD2
cdr3_aa: CSVAGGRAKRATGELFF
cdr3_nt: TGCAGCGTTGCTGGCGGGAGGGCAAAACGAGCCACCGGGGAGCTGTTTTTT

clone_size: -
v_call: TRBV11-2
j_call: TRBJ2-2
d_call: -
cdr3_aa: CASSHQGGPNRSTGELFF
cdr3_nt: TGTGCCAGCAGCCACCAGGGGGGGCCCAACCGGAGCACCGGGGAGCTGTTTTTT

clone_size: -
v_call: TRBV5-1
j_call: TRBJ2-5
d_call: TRBD2
cdr3_aa: CASSFSASGSGKETQYF
cdr3_nt: TGCGCCAGCAGCTTCTCGGCTAGCGGGAGCGGGAAAGAGACCCAGTACTTC

clone_size: many
v_call: TRBV20-1
j_call: TRBJ2-5
d_call: TRBD1
cdr3_aa: CSALDRGRSLETQYF
cdr3_nt: TGCAGTGCCCTGGACAGGGGGCGCTCGTTGGAGACCCAGTACTTC

clone_size: many
v_call: TRBV25-1
j_call: TRBJ1-6
d_call: TRBD1
cdr3_aa: CASSRGQDNSPLHF
cdr3_nt: TGTGCCAGCAGTCGAGGACAGGATAATTCACCCCTCCACTTT

clone_size: many
v_call: TRBV24-1
j_call: TRBJ2-1
d_call: -
cdr3_aa: CATSDPGLGNNEQFF
cdr3_nt: TGTGCCACCAGTGACCCTGGACTGGGGAACAATGAGCAGTTCTTC

clone_size: many
v_call: TRBV20-1
j_call: TRBJ1-5
d_call: -
cdr3_aa: CSAPQGNQPQHF
cdr3_nt: TGCAGTGCACCACAGGGCAATCAGCCCCAGCATTTT